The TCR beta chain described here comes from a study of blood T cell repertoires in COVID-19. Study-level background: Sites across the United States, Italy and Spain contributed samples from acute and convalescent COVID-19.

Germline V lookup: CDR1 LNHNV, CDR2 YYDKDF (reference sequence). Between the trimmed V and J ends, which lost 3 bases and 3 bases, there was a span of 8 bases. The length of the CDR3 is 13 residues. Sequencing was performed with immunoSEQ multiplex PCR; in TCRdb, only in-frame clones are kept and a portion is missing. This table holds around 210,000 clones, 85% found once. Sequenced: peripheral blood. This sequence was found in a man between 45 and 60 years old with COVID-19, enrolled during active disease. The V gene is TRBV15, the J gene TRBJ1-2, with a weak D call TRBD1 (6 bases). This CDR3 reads CATSRNRDYGYTF. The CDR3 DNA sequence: TGTGCCACCAGCAGGAACAGGGACTATGGCTACACCTTC.